This note documents a single TCR beta chain sequence. The data belong to a study of beta chain features in type 1 diabetes. Germline V gene sequence: CDR1 SNHLY, CDR2 FYNNEI. This CDR3 has 14 amino acids. After removal of 8 bases from V and 6 bases from J, the junction contained 10 bases not matched to a gene. The isolated RNA, all of it, was reverse transcribed, so expressed TCRB transcripts were what got sequenced. Profiled with immunoSEQ multiplex PCR; TCRdb holds only in-frame clones, not every one. Of 810,000 or so clones listed, roughly a sixth are singletons. This sequence joins TRBV2 and TRBJ2-7; 10 bases are shared with TRBD1. The sequencing sample was made of naive CD4+ T cells from blood. This clonotype was sampled from a woman aged 18-29 years in good health. In nucleotides, the CDR3 is TGTGCCAGCCTTCAGGGGACAGGGGTCGTCGAGCAGTACTTC. Translating gives CASLQGTGVVEQYF.